This record covers a single TCR beta chain. Its antigen is still unknown. This entry is derived from a study of shared clonotypes between healthy human individuals. Study background: There were three CD4 naive, three CD4 memory, two CD8 naive and one CD8 memory plates per donor. General study findings and limits: Collection of samples was limited to blood; tissue repertoires likely differ. Approximately 4.6% of naive CD4 clonotypes were shared across four donors.

Sequencing was performed with immunoSEQ multiplex PCR; in TCRdb, only in-frame clones are kept and a portion is missing. Here the sample spans approximately 100,000 clones, approximately 70% being singletons. Germline-derived CDR1 and CDR2 are LGHNA and YNFKEQ. The CDR3 is made up of 20 amino acids. V was clipped by 2 bases and J by 0 bases, with 24 bases between them. The rearrangement uses TRBV4-2 and TRBJ2-3; weak D call: TRBD1 (6 bases). Sequencing input: memory CD8+ T cells sorted from blood. The subset: CD45RO+ cells pooled with CCR7-negative TemRA cells. The sequence derives from a woman younger than 45 in good health. CDR3 sequence (DNA): TGTGCCAGCAGCCAACAGGTGGGTCTGGGGGCGGGCCATAGCACAGATACGCAGTATTTT. The encoded protein is CASSQQVGLGAGHSTDTQYF.